The rows below give T cell receptor beta chains drawn from one sample of a study of T cells in Graves' hyperthyroidism and ophthalmopathy. Each CDR3 protein is one row after TCRdb ran MiXCR on the multiplex PCR reads. The data show a few hundred thousand distinct CDR3 sequences, approximately 14% seen once. Sample: blood. These TCRs come from a young woman with Graves' hyperthyroidism that later progressed to Graves' ophthalmopathy. The CDR3 runs from the conserved cysteine through the conserved F or W. A D gene is named only where the DNA matches it firmly. Only part of the rows carry a size: once, few, many, or a class if the clone is expanded.

D gene: TRBD1; J gene: TRBJ1-5; V gene: TRBV6-1; clone size: .; CDR3 DNA: TGTGCCAGCAGCCAGGGGGTCAATCAGCCCCAGCATTTT; CDR3 protein: CASSQGVNQPQHF
D gene: TRBD1; J gene: TRBJ1-2; V gene: TRBV29-1; clone size: many; CDR3 DNA: TGCAGCGCGGCCCAGGGGGCTAGGGGCTATGGCTACACCTTC; CDR3 protein: CSAAQGARGYGYTF
D gene: TRBD2; J gene: TRBJ2-1; V gene: TRBV28; clone size: .; CDR3 DNA: TGTGCCAGCAGACCACCCGGACTAGGGTATCTCTTC; CDR3 protein: CASRPPGLGYLF
D gene: TRBD2; J gene: TRBJ2-1; V gene: TRBV28; clone size: many; CDR3 DNA: TGTGCCAGCAGTTTAGCGGCTAGCGGGAGGTTCATACATGAGCAGTTCTTC; CDR3 protein: CASSLAASGRFIHEQFF
D gene: .; J gene: TRBJ2-7; V gene: TRBV6-2/TRBV6-3; clone size: many; CDR3 DNA: TGTGCCAGCAGCTACTTAGACGGCTCCTACGAGCAGTACTTC; CDR3 protein: CASSYLDGSYEQYF
D gene: .; J gene: TRBJ1-1; V gene: TRBV11-2; clone size: few; CDR3 DNA: TGTGCCAGCAGCTTAGGGGCGACAGCCGTGAACACTGAAGCTTTCTTT; CDR3 protein: CASSLGATAVNTEAFF
D gene: .; J gene: TRBJ2-7; V gene: TRBV2; clone size: many; CDR3 DNA: TGTGCCAGCAGTGGACAGGAGAGCTCCTACGAGCAGTACTTC; CDR3 protein: CASSGQESSYEQYF
D gene: TRBD1; J gene: TRBJ2-7; V gene: TRBV13; clone size: .; CDR3 DNA: TGTGCCAGCAGGCGGACAGGGGGGGACGAGCAGTACTTC; CDR3 protein: CASRRTGGDEQYF
D gene: .; J gene: TRBJ1-2; V gene: TRBV11-2; clone size: .; CDR3 DNA: TGTGCCAGCACCCCGGACCGACAGAGCTTGGCCTATGGCTACACCTTC; CDR3 protein: CASTPDRQSLAYGYTF
D gene: TRBD2; J gene: TRBJ2-7; V gene: TRBV28; clone size: many; CDR3 DNA: TGTGCCAGCAGTTTGAGCGGGAGGGACGAGCAGTACTTC; CDR3 protein: CASSLSGRDEQYF